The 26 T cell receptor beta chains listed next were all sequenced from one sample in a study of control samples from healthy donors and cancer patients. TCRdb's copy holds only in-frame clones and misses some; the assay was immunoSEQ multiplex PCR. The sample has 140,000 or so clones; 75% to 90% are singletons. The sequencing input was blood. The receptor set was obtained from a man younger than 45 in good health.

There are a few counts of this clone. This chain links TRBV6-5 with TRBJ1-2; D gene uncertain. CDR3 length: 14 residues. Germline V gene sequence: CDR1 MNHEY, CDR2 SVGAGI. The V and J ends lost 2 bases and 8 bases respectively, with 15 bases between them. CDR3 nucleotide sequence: TGTGCCAGCAGTTACACCCCCGGCGGCTTCGGCTACACCTTC. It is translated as CASSYTPGGFGYTF.

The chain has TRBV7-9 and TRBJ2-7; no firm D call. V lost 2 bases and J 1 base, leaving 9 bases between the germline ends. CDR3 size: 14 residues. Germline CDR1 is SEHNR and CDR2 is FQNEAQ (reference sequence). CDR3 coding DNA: TGTGCCAGCAGCTTACAACAGTTATCCTACGAGCAGTACTTC. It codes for CASSLQQLSYEQYF. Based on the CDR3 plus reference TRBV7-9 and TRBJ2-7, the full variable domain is DTGVSQNPRHKITKRGQNVTFRCDPISEHNRLYWYRQTLGQGPEFLTYFQNEAQLEKSRLLSDRFSAERPKGSFSTLEIQRTEQGDSAMYLCASSLQQLSYEQYFGPGTRLTVT.

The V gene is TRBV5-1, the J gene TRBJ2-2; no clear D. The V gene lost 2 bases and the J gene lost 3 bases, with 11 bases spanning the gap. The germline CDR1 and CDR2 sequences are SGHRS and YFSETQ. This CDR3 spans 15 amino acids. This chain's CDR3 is CASSFQSGYTGELFF. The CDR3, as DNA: TGCGCCAGCAGCTTTCAGTCAGGATACACCGGGGAGCTGTTTTTT.

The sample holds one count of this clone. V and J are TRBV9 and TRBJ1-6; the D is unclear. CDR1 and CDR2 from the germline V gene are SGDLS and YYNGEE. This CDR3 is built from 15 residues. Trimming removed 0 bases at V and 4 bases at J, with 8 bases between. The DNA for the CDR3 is TGTGCCAGCAGCGTAGGATTTGGGTATAATTCACCCCTCCACTTT. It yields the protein CASSVGFGYNSPLHF.

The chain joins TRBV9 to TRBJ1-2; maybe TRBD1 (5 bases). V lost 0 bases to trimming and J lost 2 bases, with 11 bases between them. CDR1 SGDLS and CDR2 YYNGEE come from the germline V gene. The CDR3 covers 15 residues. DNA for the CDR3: TGTGCCAGCAGCGTAGAGCAGGGCGGAAACTATGGCTACACCTTC. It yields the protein CASSVEQGGNYGYTF.

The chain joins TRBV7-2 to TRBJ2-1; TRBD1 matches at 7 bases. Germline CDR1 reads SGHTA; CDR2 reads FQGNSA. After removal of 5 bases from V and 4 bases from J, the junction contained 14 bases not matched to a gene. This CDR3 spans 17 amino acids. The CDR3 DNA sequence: TGTGCCAGCAGCAAGGGACAGCCCACTTCACATTACAATGAGCAGTTCTTC. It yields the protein CASSKGQPTSHYNEQFF.

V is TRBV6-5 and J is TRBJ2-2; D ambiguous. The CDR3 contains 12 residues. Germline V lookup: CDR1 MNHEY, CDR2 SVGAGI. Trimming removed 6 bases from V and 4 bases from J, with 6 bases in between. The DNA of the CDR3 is TGTGCCAGCAGCGACTTCACCGGGGAGCTGTTTTTT. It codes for CASSDFTGELFF.

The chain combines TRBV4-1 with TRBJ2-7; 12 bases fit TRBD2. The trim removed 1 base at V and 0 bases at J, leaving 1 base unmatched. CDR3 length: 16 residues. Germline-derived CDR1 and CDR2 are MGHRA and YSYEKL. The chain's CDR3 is CASSQALAGGSYEQYF. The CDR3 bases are TGCGCCAGCAGCCAAGCACTAGCGGGGGGCTCCTACGAGCAGTACTTC.

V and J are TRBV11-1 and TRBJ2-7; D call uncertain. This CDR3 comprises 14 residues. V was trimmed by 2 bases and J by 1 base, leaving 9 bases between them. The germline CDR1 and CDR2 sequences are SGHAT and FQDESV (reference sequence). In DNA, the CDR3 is TGTGCCAGCAGCTTACTAGAACAGTCCTACGAGCAGTACTTC. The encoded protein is CASSLLEQSYEQYF.

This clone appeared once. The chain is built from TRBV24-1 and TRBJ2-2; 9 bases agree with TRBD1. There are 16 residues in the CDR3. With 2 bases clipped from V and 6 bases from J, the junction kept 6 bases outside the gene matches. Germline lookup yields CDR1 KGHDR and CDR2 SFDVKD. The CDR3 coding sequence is TGTGCCACCAGTGATTCAGGGACAGGGTGGGCCGGGGAGCTGTTTTTT. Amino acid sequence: CATSDSGTGWAGELFF.

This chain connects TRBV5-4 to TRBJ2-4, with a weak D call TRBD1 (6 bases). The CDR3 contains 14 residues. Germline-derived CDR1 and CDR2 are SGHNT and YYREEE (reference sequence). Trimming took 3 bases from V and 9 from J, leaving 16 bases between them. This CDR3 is CASSSVRGGGIQYF. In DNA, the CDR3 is TGTGCCAGCAGCTCAGTCAGGGGTGGGGGCATTCAGTACTTC.

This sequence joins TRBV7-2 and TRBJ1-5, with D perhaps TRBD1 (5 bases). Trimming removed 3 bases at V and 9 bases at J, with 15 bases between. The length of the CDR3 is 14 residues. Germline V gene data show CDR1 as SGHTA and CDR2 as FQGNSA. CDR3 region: CASSFGTFYSPQHF. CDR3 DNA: TGTGCCAGCAGCTTCGGGACCTTTTATTCGCCCCAGCATTTT.

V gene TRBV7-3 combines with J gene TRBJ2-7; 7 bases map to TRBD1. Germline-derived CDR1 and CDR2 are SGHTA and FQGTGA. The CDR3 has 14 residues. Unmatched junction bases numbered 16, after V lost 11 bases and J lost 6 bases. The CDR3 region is CALVGDSPYGEQYF. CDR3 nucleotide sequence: TGTGCCCTTGTGGGGGACAGTCCCTATGGCGAGCAGTACTTC.

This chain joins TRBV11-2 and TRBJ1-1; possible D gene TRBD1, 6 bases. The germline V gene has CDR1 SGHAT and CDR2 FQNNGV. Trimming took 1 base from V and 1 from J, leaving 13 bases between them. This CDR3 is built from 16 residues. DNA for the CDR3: TGTGCCAGCAGCTTAGTGGCAGGGGTGGCGAACACTGAAGCTTTCTTT. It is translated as CASSLVAGVANTEAFF.

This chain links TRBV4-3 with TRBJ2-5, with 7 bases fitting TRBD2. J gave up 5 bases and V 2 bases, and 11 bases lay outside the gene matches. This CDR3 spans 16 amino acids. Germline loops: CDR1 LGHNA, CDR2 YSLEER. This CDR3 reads CASSQSPWGGVETQYF. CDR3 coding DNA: TGCGCCAGCAGCCAATCTCCCTGGGGAGGGGTTGAGACCCAGTACTTC.

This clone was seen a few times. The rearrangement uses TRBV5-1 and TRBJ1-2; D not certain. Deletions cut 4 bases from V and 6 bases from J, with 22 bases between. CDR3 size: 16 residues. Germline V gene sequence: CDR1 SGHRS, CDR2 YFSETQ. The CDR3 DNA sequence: TGCGCCAGCAGCCCTGGCGGGAACATCCTAAGGCATGGCTACACCTTC. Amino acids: CASSPGGNILRHGYTF.

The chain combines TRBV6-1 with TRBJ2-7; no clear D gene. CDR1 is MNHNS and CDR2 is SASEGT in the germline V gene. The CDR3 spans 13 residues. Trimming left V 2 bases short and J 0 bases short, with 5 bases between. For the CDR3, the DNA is TGTGCCAGCAGTGAACGTCGCTCCTACGAGCAGTACTTC. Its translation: CASSERRSYEQYF.

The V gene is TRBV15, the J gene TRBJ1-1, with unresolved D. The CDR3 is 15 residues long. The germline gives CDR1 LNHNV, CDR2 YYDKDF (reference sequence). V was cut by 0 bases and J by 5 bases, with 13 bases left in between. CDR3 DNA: TGTGCCACCAGCAGAGATCGGGGTTTGGAAACTGAAGCTTTCTTT. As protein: CATSRDRGLETEAFF.

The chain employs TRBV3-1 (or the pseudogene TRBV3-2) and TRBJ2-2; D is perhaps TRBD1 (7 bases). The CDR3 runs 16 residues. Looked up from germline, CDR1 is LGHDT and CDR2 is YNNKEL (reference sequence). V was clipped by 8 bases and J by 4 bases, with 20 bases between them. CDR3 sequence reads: CASDPRGAGVTGELFF. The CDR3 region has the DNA TGTGCCAGCGACCCCAGGGGGGCAGGAGTCACCGGGGAGCTGTTTTTT.

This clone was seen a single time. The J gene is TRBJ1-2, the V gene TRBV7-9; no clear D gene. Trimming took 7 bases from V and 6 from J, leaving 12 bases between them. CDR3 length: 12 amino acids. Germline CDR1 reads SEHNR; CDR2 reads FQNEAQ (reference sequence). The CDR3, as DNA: TGTGCCAGCACCGTCGCTGCAAATGGCTACACCTTC. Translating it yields CASTVAANGYTF.

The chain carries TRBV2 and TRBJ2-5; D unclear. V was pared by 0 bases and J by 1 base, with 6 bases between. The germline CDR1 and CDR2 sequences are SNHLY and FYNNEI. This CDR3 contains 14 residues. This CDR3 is CASSEAPAQETQYF. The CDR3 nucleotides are TGTGCCAGCAGTGAAGCCCCAGCCCAAGAGACCCAGTACTTC.

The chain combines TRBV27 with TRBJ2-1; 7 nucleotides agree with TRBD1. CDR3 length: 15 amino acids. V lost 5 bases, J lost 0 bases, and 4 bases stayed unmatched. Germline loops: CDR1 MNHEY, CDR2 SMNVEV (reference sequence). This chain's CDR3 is CASSGDRASYNEQFF. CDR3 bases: TGTGCCAGCAGTGGAGACAGGGCCTCCTACAATGAGCAGTTCTTC.

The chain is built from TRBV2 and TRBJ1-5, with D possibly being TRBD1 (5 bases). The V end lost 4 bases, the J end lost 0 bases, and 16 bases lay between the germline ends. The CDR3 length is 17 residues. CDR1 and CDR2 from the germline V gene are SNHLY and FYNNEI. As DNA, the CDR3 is TGTGCCAGCAGTGTGGATCAGGGAGGCTATAGCAATCAGCCCCAGCATTTT. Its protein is CASSVDQGGYSNQPQHF. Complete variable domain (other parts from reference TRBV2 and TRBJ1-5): EPEVTQTPSHQVTQMGQEVILRCVPISNHLYFYWYRQILGQKVEFLVSFYNNEISEKSEIFDDQFSVERPDGSNFTLKIRSTKLEDSAMYFCASSVDQGGYSNQPQHFGDGTRLSIL.

CDR3 nucleotide sequence: TGCAGCGTTGTTGGACAAGGGACCTACGAGCAGTACTTC. As protein: CSVVGQGTYEQYF. The chain couples TRBV29-1 to TRBJ2-7; tentatively, D is TRBD1 (5 bases). CDR1 is SQVTM and CDR2 is ANQGSEA in the germline V gene. The CDR3 is made up of 13 amino acids. The V and J ends lost 4 bases and 2 bases respectively, with 12 bases between them.

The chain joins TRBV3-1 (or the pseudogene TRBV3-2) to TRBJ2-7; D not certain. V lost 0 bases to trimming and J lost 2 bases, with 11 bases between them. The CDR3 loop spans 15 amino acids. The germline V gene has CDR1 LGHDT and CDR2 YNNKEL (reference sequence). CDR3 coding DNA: TGTGCCAGCAGCCAAGATCGGTGGCCCGCCTACGAGCAGTACTTC. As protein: CASSQDRWPAYEQYF.

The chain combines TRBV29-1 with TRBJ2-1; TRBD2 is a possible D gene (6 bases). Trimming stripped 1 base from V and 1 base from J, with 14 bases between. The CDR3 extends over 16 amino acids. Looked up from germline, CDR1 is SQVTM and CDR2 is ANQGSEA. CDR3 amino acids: CSVEGGTGASYNEQFF. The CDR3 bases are TGCAGCGTTGAAGGGGGGACTGGTGCATCCTACAATGAGCAGTTCTTC.